This T cell receptor (beta chain) emerged from a study of T cell responses to AZD1222 COVID-19 vaccine. Repertoires were generated with immunoSEQ multiplex PCR, while TCRdb's copy carries only in-frame clones and drops some. The sample lists fewer than 200,000 clones; about 89% were seen once. General study points: Vaccine-related CD4 TCRs covered spike, predominating at 160-218 and 743-854. Repertoire sampling occurred only after the peak T cell response.

V was clipped by 2 bases and J by 4 bases, with 5 bases between them. This CDR3 spans 12 amino acids. CDR1 and CDR2 from the germline V gene are SEHNR and FQNEAQ (reference sequence). With respect to this clone: Antigen: not known.

This rearrangement joins TRBV7-9 to TRBJ2-5; D is ambiguous. The receptor was isolated from an adult in good health. The source was peripheral blood, collected on day 0 of AZD1222 vaccination. The CDR3 protein is CASSLNGETQYF. The CDR3 region has the DNA TGTGCCAGCAGCTTAAATGGAGAGACCCAGTACTTC.